A selection of T cell receptor beta chains follows, all from one sample in a study of blood T cell repertoires in COVID-19. Here immunoSEQ multiplex PCR was the method, and the copy in TCRdb shows in-frame clones only, minus some. The table has about 98,000 clones, approximately 84% seen once. Sequenced: peripheral blood. The receptors were gathered from a woman at least 80 years old with acute or convalescent COVID-19. The CDR3 runs from the conserved cysteine through the conserved F or W. A D gene is named only where the DNA matches it firmly. Expanded clones are given a class, and other clones once, few, many or no size at all.

v_gene: TRBV29-1; d_gene: .; j_gene: TRBJ2-3; abundance: .; CDR3nt: TGCAGCGTTCGGGTGAAGAGCGGGCCTAGCACAGATACGCAGTATTTT; CDR3aa: CSVRVKSGPSTDTQYF
v_gene: TRBV28; d_gene: TRBD1; j_gene: TRBJ1-6; abundance: few; CDR3nt: TGTGCCAGCAGTTTCTCGGCGGGACAGCCCGGGGGAAGTTCACCCCTCCACTTT; CDR3aa: CASSFSAGQPGGSSPLHF
v_gene: TRBV5-1; d_gene: TRBD2; j_gene: TRBJ2-2; abundance: .; CDR3nt: TGCGCCAGCAGCCCCGGGACTAGCGGGGGGGCAAGCGGGGAGCTGTTTTTT; CDR3aa: CASSPGTSGGASGELFF
v_gene: TRBV27; d_gene: TRBD1; j_gene: TRBJ2-5; abundance: .; CDR3nt: TGTGCCAGCAGCCGTACAGGGGTTAGGGAGACCCAGTACTTC; CDR3aa: CASSRTGVRETQYF
v_gene: TRBV5-6; d_gene: .; j_gene: TRBJ1-2; abundance: .; CDR3nt: TGTGCCAGCAGCCTCTACTATGGCTACACCTTC; CDR3aa: CASSLYYGYTF
v_gene: TRBV9; d_gene: .; j_gene: TRBJ2-2; abundance: .; CDR3nt: TGTGCCAGCAGCGTAGAAGCCCACGCCACAGGCACCGGGGAGCTGTTTTTT; CDR3aa: CASSVEAHATGTGELFF
v_gene: TRBV15; d_gene: .; j_gene: TRBJ1-2; abundance: once; CDR3nt: TGTGCCACCAGCAGAGATGGACGGGATTATGGCTACACCTTC; CDR3aa: CATSRDGRDYGYTF
v_gene: TRBV5-1; d_gene: TRBD1; j_gene: TRBJ1-2; abundance: .; CDR3nt: TGCGCCAGCAGGAAAACAGGGGCGACTAACTATGGCTACACCTTC; CDR3aa: CASRKTGATNYGYTF
v_gene: TRBV5-1; d_gene: .; j_gene: TRBJ1-4; abundance: .; CDR3nt: TGCGCCAGCAGCTTTTCCATCCCGACAGGCACCGCAACTAATGAAAAACTGTTTTTT; CDR3aa: CASSFSIPTGTATNEKLFF
v_gene: TRBV5-1; d_gene: TRBD1; j_gene: TRBJ1-4; abundance: .; CDR3nt: TGCGCCAGCAGCCCGGGACAGGGGAATGAAAAACTGTTTTTT; CDR3aa: CASSPGQGNEKLFF
v_gene: TRBV28; d_gene: .; j_gene: TRBJ1-5; abundance: few; CDR3nt: TGTGCCAGCAGGAGAGGGGGAGCGAGCAATCAGCCCCAGCATTTT; CDR3aa: CASRRGGASNQPQHF
v_gene: TRBV2; d_gene: .; j_gene: TRBJ1-4; abundance: .; CDR3nt: TGTGCCAGCAGTGAAGCGGTCAGGGGTGCACTGTTTTTT; CDR3aa: CASSEAVRGALFF
v_gene: TRBV2; d_gene: TRBD1; j_gene: TRBJ1-5; abundance: .; CDR3nt: TGTGCCAGCAGTGAGGGGACAGGCCAGACAGGGAGAAATCAGCCCCAGCATTTT; CDR3aa: CASSEGTGQTGRNQPQHF
v_gene: TRBV5-4; d_gene: TRBD1; j_gene: TRBJ1-2; abundance: .; CDR3nt: TGTGCCAGCAGCTTTGACAGGGGGCTGGGCTACACCTTC; CDR3aa: CASSFDRGLGYTF
v_gene: TRBV2; d_gene: TRBD1; j_gene: TRBJ1-2; abundance: .; CDR3nt: TGTGCCAGCAGTGTGGACAGGGAGACCTATGGCTACACCTTC; CDR3aa: CASSVDRETYGYTF